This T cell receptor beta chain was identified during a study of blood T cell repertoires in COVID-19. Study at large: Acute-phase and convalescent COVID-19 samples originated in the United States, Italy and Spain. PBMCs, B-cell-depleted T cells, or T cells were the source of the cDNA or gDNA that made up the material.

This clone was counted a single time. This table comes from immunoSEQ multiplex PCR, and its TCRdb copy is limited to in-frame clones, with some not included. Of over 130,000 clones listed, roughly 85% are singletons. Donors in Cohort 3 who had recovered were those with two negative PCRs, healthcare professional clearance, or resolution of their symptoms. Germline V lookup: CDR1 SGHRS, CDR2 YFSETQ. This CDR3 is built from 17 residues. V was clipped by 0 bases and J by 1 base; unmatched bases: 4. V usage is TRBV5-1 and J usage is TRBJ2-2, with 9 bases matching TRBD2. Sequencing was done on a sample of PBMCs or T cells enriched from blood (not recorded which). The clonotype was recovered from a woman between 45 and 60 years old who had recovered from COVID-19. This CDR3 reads CASSLARTSENTGELFF. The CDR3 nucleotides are TGCGCCAGCAGCTTGGCCCGGACTAGCGAGAACACCGGGGAGCTGTTTTTT.